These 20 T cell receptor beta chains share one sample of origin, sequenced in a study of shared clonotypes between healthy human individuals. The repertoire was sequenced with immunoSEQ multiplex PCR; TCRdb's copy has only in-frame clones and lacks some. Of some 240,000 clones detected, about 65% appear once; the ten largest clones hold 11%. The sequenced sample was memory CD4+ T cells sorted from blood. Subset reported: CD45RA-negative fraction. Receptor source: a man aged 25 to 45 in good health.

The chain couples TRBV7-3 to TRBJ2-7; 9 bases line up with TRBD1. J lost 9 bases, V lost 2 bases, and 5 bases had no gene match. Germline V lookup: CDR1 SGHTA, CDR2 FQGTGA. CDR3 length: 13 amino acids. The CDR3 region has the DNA TGTGCCAGCAGCTTATCGGGACAGGGTGGGCAGTACTTC. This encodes CASSLSGQGGQYF. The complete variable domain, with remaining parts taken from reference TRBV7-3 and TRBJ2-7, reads GAGVSQTPSNKVTEKGKYVELRCDPISGHTALYWYRQSLGQGPEFLIYFQGTGAADDSGLPNDRFFAVRPEGSVSTLKIQRTERGDSAVYLCASSLSGQGGQYFGPGTRLTVT.

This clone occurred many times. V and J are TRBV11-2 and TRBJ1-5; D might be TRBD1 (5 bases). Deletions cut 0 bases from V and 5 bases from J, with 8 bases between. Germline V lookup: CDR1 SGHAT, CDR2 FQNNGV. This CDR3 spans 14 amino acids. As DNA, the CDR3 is TGTGCCAGCAGCTTAGACAGGGACGATCAGCCCCAGCATTTT. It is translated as CASSLDRDDQPQHF.

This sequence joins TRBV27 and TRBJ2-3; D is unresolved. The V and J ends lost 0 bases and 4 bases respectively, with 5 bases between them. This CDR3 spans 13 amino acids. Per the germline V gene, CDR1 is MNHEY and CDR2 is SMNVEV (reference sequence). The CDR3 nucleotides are TGTGCCAGCAGTTTATCCTGGGCAGATACGCAGTATTTT. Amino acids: CASSLSWADTQYF.

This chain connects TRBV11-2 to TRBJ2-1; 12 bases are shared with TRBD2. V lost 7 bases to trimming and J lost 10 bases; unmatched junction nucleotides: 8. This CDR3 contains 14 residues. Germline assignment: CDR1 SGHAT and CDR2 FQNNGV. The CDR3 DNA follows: TGTGCCAGCACCCTAGCGGGAGGGCCAGGGGAGCAGTTCTTC. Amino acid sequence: CASTLAGGPGEQFF.

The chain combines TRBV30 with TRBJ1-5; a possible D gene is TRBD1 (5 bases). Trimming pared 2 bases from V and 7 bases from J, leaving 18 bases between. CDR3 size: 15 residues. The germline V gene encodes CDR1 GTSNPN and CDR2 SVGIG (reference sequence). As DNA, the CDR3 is TGTGCCTGGAGTCTCCCCCCGGGGACCCACCAGCCCCAGCATTTT. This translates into CAWSLPPGTHQPQHF.

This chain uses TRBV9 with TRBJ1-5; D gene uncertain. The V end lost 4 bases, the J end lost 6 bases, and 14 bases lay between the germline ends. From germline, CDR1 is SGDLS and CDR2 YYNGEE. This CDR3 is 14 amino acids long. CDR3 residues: CASSKAAGIQPQHF. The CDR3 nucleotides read TGTGCCAGCAGCAAGGCCGCGGGGATTCAGCCCCAGCATTTT.

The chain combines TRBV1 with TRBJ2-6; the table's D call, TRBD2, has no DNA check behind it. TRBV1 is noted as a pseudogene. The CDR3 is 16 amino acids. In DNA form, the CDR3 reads TGCACCAGCAGCCAAGTCCTGAGAGCCGGGGCCAACGTCCTGACTTTC. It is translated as CTSSQVLRAGANVLTF.

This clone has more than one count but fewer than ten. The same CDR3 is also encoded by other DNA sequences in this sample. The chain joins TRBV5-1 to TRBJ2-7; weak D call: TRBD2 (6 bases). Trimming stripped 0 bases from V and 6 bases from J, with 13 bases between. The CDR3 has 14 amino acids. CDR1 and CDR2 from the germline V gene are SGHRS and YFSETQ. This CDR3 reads CASSLGSLGGEQYF. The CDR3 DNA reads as TGCGCCAGCAGCTTGGGTTCCCTCGGGGGCGAGCAGTACTTC.

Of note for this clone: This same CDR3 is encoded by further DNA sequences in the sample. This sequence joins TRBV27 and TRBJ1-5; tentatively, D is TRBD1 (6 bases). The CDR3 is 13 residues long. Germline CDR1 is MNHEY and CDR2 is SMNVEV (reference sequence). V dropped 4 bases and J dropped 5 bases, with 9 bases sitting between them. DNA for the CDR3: TGTGCCAGCAGTTCCCGGGGGCATCAGCCCCAGCATTTT. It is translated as CASSSRGHQPQHF.

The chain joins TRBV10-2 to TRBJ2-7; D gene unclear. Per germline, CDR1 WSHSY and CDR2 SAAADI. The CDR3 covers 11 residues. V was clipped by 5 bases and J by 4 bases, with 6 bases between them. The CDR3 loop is CASSLTYEQYF. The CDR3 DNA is TGCGCCAGCAGTCTCACTTACGAGCAGTACTTC.

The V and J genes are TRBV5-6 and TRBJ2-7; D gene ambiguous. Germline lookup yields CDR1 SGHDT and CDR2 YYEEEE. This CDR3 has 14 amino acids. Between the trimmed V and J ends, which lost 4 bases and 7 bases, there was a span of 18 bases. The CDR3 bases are TGTGCCAGCAGCCAACTGGGGTATGGTAATGAGCAGTACTTC. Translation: CASSQLGYGNEQYF.

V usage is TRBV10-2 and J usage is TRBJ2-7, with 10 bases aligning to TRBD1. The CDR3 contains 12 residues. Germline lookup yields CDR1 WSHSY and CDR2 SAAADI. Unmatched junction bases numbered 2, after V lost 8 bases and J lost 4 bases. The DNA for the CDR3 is TGCGCCAGCCGGGACAGGGGTTACGAGCAGTACTTC. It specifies CASRDRGYEQYF.

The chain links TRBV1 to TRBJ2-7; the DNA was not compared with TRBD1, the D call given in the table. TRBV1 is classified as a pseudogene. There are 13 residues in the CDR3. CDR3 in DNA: TGCACCAGAGGACAGGTCCTCTCCTACGAGCAGTACTTC. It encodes CTRGQVLSYEQYF.

The CDR3, as DNA: TGCGCCAGCAGCCTTAAGAACCAGGGGGACACTGAAGCTTTCTTT. Translation: CASSLKNQGDTEAFF. This chain connects TRBV4-1 to TRBJ1-1; 7 nucleotides align to TRBD1. The length of the CDR3 is 15 residues. CDR1 MGHRA and CDR2 YSYEKL come from the germline V gene. Trimming removed 4 bases from V and 3 bases from J; junction bases left unmatched: 8.

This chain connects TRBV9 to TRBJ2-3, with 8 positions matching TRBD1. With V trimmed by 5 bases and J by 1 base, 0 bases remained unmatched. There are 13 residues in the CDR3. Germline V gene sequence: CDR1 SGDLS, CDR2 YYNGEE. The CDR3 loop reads CASRGQGTDTQYF. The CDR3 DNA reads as TGTGCCAGCAGGGGACAGGGCACAGATACGCAGTATTTT.

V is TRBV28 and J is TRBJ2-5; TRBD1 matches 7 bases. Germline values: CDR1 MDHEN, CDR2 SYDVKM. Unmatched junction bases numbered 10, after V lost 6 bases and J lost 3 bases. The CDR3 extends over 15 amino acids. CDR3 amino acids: CASSAVDRVKETQYF. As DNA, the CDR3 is TGTGCCAGCAGCGCTGTCGACAGGGTGAAAGAGACCCAGTACTTC.

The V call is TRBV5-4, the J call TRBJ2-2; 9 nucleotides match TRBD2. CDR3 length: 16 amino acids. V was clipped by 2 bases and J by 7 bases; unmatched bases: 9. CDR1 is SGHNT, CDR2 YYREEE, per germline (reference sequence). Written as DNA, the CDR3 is TGTGCCAGCAGCTTCGGATACGCGGGAGGGGACGGGGAGCTGTTTTTT. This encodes CASSFGYAGGDGELFF.

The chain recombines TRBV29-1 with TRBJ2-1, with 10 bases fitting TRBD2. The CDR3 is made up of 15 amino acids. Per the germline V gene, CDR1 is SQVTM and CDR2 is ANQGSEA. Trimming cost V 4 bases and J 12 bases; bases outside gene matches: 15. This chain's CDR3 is CSVVPAGGIFRPQFF. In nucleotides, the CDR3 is TGCAGCGTTGTGCCAGCGGGAGGGATCTTCCGGCCGCAGTTCTTC.

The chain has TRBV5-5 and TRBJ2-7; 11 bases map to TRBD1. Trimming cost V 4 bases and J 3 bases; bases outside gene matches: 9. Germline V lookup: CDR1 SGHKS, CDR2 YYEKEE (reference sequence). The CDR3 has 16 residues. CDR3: CASSKGDRGIHYEQYF. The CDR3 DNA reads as TGTGCCAGCAGCAAAGGGGACAGGGGGATACACTACGAGCAGTACTTC.

DNA of the CDR3: TGTGCCAGCAGCCCATCAGGGTTTAGCAATCAGCCCCAGCATTTT. Encoded protein: CASSPSGFSNQPQHF. The rearrangement joins TRBV7-2 to TRBJ1-5; D perhaps matches TRBD1 (5 bases). This CDR3 has 15 residues. Trimming took 5 bases from V and 0 from J, leaving 11 bases between them. The V gene's germline CDR1 is SGHTA and CDR2 FQGNSA.